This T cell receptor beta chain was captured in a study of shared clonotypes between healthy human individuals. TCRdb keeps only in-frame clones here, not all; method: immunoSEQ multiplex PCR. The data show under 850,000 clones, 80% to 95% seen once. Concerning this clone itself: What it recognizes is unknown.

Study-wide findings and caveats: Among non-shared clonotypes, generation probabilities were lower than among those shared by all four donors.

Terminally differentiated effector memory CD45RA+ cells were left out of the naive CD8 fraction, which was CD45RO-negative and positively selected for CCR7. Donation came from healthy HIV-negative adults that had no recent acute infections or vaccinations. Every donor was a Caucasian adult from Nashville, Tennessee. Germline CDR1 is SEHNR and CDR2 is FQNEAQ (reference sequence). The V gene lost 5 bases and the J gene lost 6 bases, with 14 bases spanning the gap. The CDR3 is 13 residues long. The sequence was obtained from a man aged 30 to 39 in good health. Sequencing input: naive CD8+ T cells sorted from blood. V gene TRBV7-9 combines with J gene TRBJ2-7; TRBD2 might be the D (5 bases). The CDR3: CASSPTLGREQYF. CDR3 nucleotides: TGTGCCAGCAGCCCCACACTAGGGCGCGAGCAGTACTTC.